The next 26 T cell receptor beta chains were all read from a single sample in a study of T cell clones after liver transplantation. Sequencing used immunoSEQ multiplex PCR; TCRdb keeps in-frame clones, though not all of them. The sample holds tens of thousands of clones, about nine tenths seen once. Sequencing was performed on CD4+ T cells from blood, taken before liver transplant. The receptors shown here come from a human donor who received a liver transplant.

The chain employs TRBV5-1 and TRBJ2-3; TRBD1 agrees at 9 bases. CDR1 and CDR2 (germline): SGHRS, YFSETQ. The CDR3 runs to 16 residues. V lost 4 bases and J lost 1; bases outside the gene matches: 7. The DNA of the CDR3 is TGCGCCAGCAGCGGCTACCGGGACAGGGGCACAGATACGCAGTATTTT. This gives the protein CASSGYRDRGTDTQYF.

This clone was seen a single time. The J gene is TRBJ1-1, the V gene TRBV29-1; D gene unclear. In germline, CDR1 is SQVTM, CDR2 ANQGSEA. The V end lost 7 bases, the J end lost 1 base, and 10 bases lay between the germline ends. This CDR3 has 12 residues. This chain's CDR3 is CSGLVANTEAFF. The CDR3 nucleotides are TGCAGCGGGCTGGTGGCGAACACTGAAGCTTTCTTT. Combining the CDR3 with reference TRBV29-1 and TRBJ1-1 gives the whole variable domain SAVISQKPSRDICQRGTSLTIQCQVDSQVTMMFWYRQQPGQSLTLIATANQGSEATYESGFVIDKFPISRPNLTFSTLTVSNMSPEDSSIYLCSGLVANTEAFFGQGTRLTVV.

This chain joins TRBV11-2 and TRBJ1-5; D is uncertain. Germline V lookup: CDR1 SGHAT, CDR2 FQNNGV. The V and J ends lost 5 bases and 4 bases respectively, with 12 bases between them. CDR3 size: 14 residues. In nucleotides, the CDR3 is TGTGCCAGCAGCCCGAACGGTGCGAATCAGCCCCAGCATTTT. Translation gives CASSPNGANQPQHF.

The chain combines TRBV7-9 with TRBJ1-4, with 8 nucleotides matching TRBD1. CDR3 length: 14 residues. V trimming: 5 bases; J trimming: 4 bases; junction bases outside the gene matches: 3. The germline V gene encodes CDR1 SEHNR and CDR2 FQNEAQ (reference sequence). The CDR3: CASSQTGGNEKLFF. CDR3 coding DNA: TGTGCCAGCAGCCAAACAGGGGGTAATGAAAAACTGTTTTTT.

The chain couples TRBV7-2 to TRBJ1-1, with D perhaps matching TRBD1 (6 bases). Germline CDR1 and CDR2: SGHTA and FQGNSA. The ends were cut back, 5 bases at V and 3 bases at J, with 16 bases in the middle. This CDR3 comprises 15 residues. CDR3 bases: TGTGCCAGCAGCGCTAGCGGGGGCTTTGACACTGAAGCTTTCTTT. Translation: CASSASGGFDTEAFF.

The chain combines TRBV10-2 with TRBJ2-7; the D gene is possibly TRBD1 (6 bases). The V end lost 6 bases, the J end lost 0 bases, and 12 bases lay between the germline ends. Germline CDR1 WSHSY, CDR2 SAAADI. This CDR3 is 14 amino acids long. The CDR3: CASSPTGTSYEQYF. The CDR3, as DNA: TGCGCCAGCAGCCCGACAGGAACCTCCTACGAGCAGTACTTC.

This sequence joins TRBV14 and TRBJ2-5, with D uncertain. V shed 1 base and J shed 5 bases, with 11 bases lying between them. Germline CDR1 reads SGHDN; CDR2 reads FVKESK. The CDR3 extends over 14 amino acids. CDR3: CASSQVSGRETQYF. As DNA, the CDR3 is TGTGCCAGCAGCCAAGTATCGGGCAGGGAGACCCAGTACTTC.

The genes are TRBV11-3 and TRBJ2-7, with D maybe TRBD2 (5 bases). V gave up 5 bases and J gave up 3 bases, with 11 bases separating them. The CDR3 totals 13 residues. Germline V lookup: CDR1 SGHNT, CDR2 YENEEA. Here the CDR3 reads CASSPGGLYEQYF. CDR3 DNA: TGTGCCAGCAGCCCCGGCGGGCTCTACGAGCAGTACTTC.

The rearrangement joins TRBV18 to TRBJ1-1; weak D call: TRBD1 (5 bases). The germline V gene has CDR1 KGHSH and CDR2 LQKENI. The CDR3 is 17 residues long. The V end was cut by 3 bases, the J end by 0 bases, with 17 bases between. The CDR3 here is CASSPIRETTMNTEAFF. The CDR3 DNA follows: TGTGCCAGCTCACCTATCAGGGAGACGACCATGAACACTGAAGCTTTCTTT. Complete variable domain (other parts from reference TRBV18 and TRBJ1-1): NAGVMQNPRHLVRRRGQEARLRCSPMKGHSHVYWYRQLPEEGLKFMVYLQKENIIDESGMPKERFSAEFPKEGPSILRIQQVVRGDSAAYFCASSPIRETTMNTEAFFGQGTRLTVV.

The chain uses TRBV7-3 and TRBJ2-5; TRBD1 might be the D (5 bases). V lost 6 bases, J lost 1 base, and 9 bases lay in between. The CDR3 runs 13 residues. Germline assignment: CDR1 SGHTA and CDR2 FQGTGA. The CDR3: CASSQQGQETQYF. The CDR3 DNA is TGTGCCAGCAGTCAGCAGGGCCAAGAGACCCAGTACTTC.

This chain uses TRBV5-1 with TRBJ2-3; 7 bases are a match to TRBD2. Germline CDR1 reads SGHRS; CDR2 reads YFSETQ. V was clipped by 4 bases and J by 5 bases; unmatched bases: 13. The CDR3 extends over 16 amino acids. The CDR3 loop reads CASSLTGREPEDTQYF. In DNA, the CDR3 is TGCGCCAGCAGCCTGACCGGGCGGGAGCCGGAAGATACGCAGTATTTT.

The V gene is TRBV9, the J gene TRBJ1-1, with unresolved D. Germline lookup yields CDR1 SGDLS and CDR2 YYNGEE. Trimming stripped 0 bases from V and 1 base from J, with 10 bases between. This CDR3 has 15 residues. This chain's CDR3 is CASSVVSRENTEAFF. The DNA for the CDR3 is TGTGCCAGCAGCGTAGTTAGTCGGGAGAACACTGAAGCTTTCTTT.

This clone was counted only a few times. J is TRBJ2-7 and V is TRBV9; D possibly corresponds to TRBD2 (6 bases). Trimming shortened V by 0 bases and J by 2 bases, and 12 bases separated the two germline ends. The germline V gene encodes CDR1 SGDLS and CDR2 YYNGEE. The length of the CDR3 is 15 residues. CDR3 nucleotide sequence: TGTGCCAGCAGCGTAGGGGGGGATCTCACCTACGAGCAGTACTTC. Amino acid sequence: CASSVGGDLTYEQYF.

The rearrangement uses TRBV11-3 and TRBJ1-2; no reliable D call. Germline lookup yields CDR1 SGHNT and CDR2 YENEEA. The CDR3 spans 14 residues. Trimming removed 5 bases at V and 0 bases at J, with 10 bases between. Here the CDR3 reads CASSMDGANYGYTF. As DNA, the CDR3 is TGTGCCAGCAGCATGGACGGAGCTAACTATGGCTACACCTTC.

The chain joins TRBV7-8 to TRBJ2-1; 8 bases match TRBD2. This CDR3 has 16 amino acids. With V trimmed by 4 bases and J by 2 bases, 7 bases remained unmatched. Germline lookup yields CDR1 SGHVS and CDR2 FQNEAQ. The CDR3 DNA sequence: TGTGCCAGCAGCTCCGGAGTAGCGGGGACCTACAATGAGCAGTTCTTC. This sequence encodes CASSSGVAGTYNEQFF.

As DNA, the CDR3 is TGTGCCAGCAGCCCTCCCTCCATGAATGAGCAGTTCTTC. This gives the protein CASSPPSMNEQFF. The J gene is TRBJ2-1, the V gene TRBV7-3; D call uncertain. This CDR3 region has 13 residues. V dropped 5 bases and J dropped 7 bases, with 12 bases sitting between them. Germline loops: CDR1 SGHTA, CDR2 FQGTGA.

The V gene is TRBV6-1, the J gene TRBJ2-1, with 8 bases aligning to TRBD2. CDR3 length: 13 amino acids. Germline V CDR1 and CDR2: MNHNS, SASEGT. The V gene end was trimmed by 0 bases and the J gene end by 9 bases; junction bases not matched to a gene: 1. The DNA of the CDR3 is TGTGCCAGCAGTGAAGCGGCGGGGGGTGAGCAGTTCTTC. Its protein is CASSEAAGGEQFF.

This chain joins TRBV11-3 and TRBJ2-2; 11 bases agree with TRBD2. Trimming took 1 base from V and 4 from J; bases not matched to a gene: 2. From germline, CDR1 is SGHNT and CDR2 YENEEA. CDR3 size: 16 residues. The CDR3 loop reads CASSLGSGRVTGELFF. DNA of the CDR3: TGTGCCAGCAGCTTAGGTAGCGGGAGGGTCACCGGGGAGCTGTTTTTT.

The rearrangement links TRBV7-3 to TRBJ2-6; 7 nucleotides match TRBD1. CDR1 SGHTA and CDR2 FQGTGA come from the germline V gene. The CDR3 consists of 17 residues. J gave up 0 bases and V 6 bases, and 8 bases lay outside the gene matches. CDR3 protein: CASSRTGKGSGANVLTF. The CDR3 region has the DNA TGTGCCAGCAGTCGGACAGGAAAAGGCTCTGGGGCCAACGTCCTGACTTTC. Together with reference TRBV7-3 and TRBJ2-6, the CDR3 gives the full variable domain: GAGVSQTPSNKVTEKGKYVELRCDPISGHTALYWYRQSLGQGPEFLIYFQGTGAADDSGLPNDRFFAVRPEGSVSTLKIQRTERGDSAVYLCASSRTGKGSGANVLTFGAGSRLTVL.

This rearrangement joins TRBV5-1 to TRBJ1-1, with 10 bases fitting TRBD1. V was pared by 0 bases and J by 8 bases, with 4 bases of the junction left unmatched. The germline gives CDR1 SGHRS, CDR2 YFSETQ. This CDR3 is built from 14 residues. The CDR3 protein is CASSLEGQGKEAFF. For the CDR3, the DNA is TGCGCCAGCAGCTTGGAGGGACAGGGGAAAGAAGCTTTCTTT.

The rearrangement joins TRBV29-1 to TRBJ2-7; 7 bases fit TRBD1. This CDR3 is 11 amino acids long. V lost 6 bases to trimming and J lost 5 bases; unmatched junction nucleotides: 4. Per germline, CDR1 SQVTM and CDR2 ANQGSEA. The CDR3 region is CSVQTGDEQYF. CDR3 coding DNA: TGCAGCGTGCAAACAGGGGACGAGCAGTACTTC.

The CDR3 spells CAWSGIGSGNTIYF. The CDR3 nucleotides are TGTGCCTGGAGTGGAATCGGCTCTGGAAACACCATATATTTT. This chain uses TRBV30 with TRBJ1-3; D not certain. Between the trimmed V and J ends, which lost 1 base and 0 bases, there was a span of 7 bases. Germline assignment: CDR1 GTSNPN and CDR2 SVGIG (reference sequence). The CDR3 loop spans 14 amino acids.

The chain couples TRBV7-9 to TRBJ2-1; possibly TRBD1 for D (5 bases). This CDR3 has 12 residues. Trimming took 3 bases from V and 7 from J, leaving 7 bases between them. Germline lookup yields CDR1 SEHNR and CDR2 FQNEAQ (reference sequence). For the CDR3, the DNA is TGTGCCAGCAGCTTTTCAGGGAATGAGCAGTTCTTC. As protein: CASSFSGNEQFF. The full variable domain, rest sourced from reference TRBV7-9 and TRBJ2-1, is DTGVSQNPRHKITKRGQNVTFRCDPISEHNRLYWYRQTLGQGPEFLTYFQNEAQLEKSRLLSDRFSAERPKGSFSTLEIQRTEQGDSAMYLCASSFSGNEQFFGPGTRLTVL.

The chain employs TRBV4-2 and TRBJ1-5; TRBD1 matches 7 bases. This CDR3 contains 14 residues. Trimming at V came to 0 bases and at J to 7 bases, leaving 3 bases not matched to a gene. Germline V gene data show CDR1 as LGHNA and CDR2 as YNFKEQ. CDR3 in DNA: TGTGCCAGCAGCCAAGATACCAGGGGGCAGCCCCAGCATTTT. It encodes CASSQDTRGQPQHF.

This clone was seen just once. The V gene is TRBV15, the J gene TRBJ2-5; the D is unclear. There are 11 residues in the CDR3. Per the germline V gene, CDR1 is LNHNV and CDR2 is YYDKDF (reference sequence). The V end lost 5 bases, the J end lost 5 bases, and 6 bases lay between the germline ends. CDR3: CATSRSETQYF. CDR3 in DNA: TGTGCCACCAGCCGGAGCGAGACCCAGTACTTC.

This chain connects TRBV25-1 to TRBJ2-5; D is unclear. Germline CDR1 reads MGHDK; CDR2 reads SYGVNS. This CDR3 comprises 15 residues. With 1 base removed from V and 2 bases from J, the gap between germline ends came to 11 bases. CDR3 in DNA: TGTGCCAGCAGTGAATCTGGGCAAGTACAAGAGACCCAGTACTTC. Its protein is CASSESGQVQETQYF.